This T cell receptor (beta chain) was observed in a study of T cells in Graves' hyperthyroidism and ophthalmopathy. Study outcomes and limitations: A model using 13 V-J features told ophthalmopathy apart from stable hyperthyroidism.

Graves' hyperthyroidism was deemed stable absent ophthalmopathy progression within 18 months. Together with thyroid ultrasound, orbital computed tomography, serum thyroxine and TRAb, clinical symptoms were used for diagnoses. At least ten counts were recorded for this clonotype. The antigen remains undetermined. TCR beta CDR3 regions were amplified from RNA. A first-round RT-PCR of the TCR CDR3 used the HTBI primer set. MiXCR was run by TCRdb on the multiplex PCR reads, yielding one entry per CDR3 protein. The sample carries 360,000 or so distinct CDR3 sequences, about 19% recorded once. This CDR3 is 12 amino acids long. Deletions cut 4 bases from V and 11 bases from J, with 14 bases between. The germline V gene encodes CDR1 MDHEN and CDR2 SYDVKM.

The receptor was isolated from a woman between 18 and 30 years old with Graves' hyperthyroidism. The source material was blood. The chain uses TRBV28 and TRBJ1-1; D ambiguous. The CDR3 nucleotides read TGTGCCAGCAGTTATTTACGGGGAGGTGCTTTCTTT. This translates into CASSYLRGGAFF.